One sample yielded the 16 T cell receptor beta chains listed below, sequenced in a study of cytomegalovirus exposure and HLA in healthy donors. This PCR relied on a set of 60 Vbeta primers and 13 Jbeta primers. Here immunoSEQ multiplex PCR was the method, and the copy in TCRdb shows in-frame clones only, minus some. With about 91,000 clones in the sample, the ten largest clones hold 3.4%. The sequencing input was PBMCs. These receptors were obtained from a woman aged 25 to 39 in good health and CMV-seronegative.

V usage is TRBV6-4 and J usage is TRBJ1-1; D gene uncertain. The CDR3 is made up of 14 amino acids. Germline loops: CDR1 MRHNA, CDR2 SNTAGT. Trimming left V 2 bases short and J 2 bases short, with 9 bases between. The CDR3 nucleotides read TGTGCCAGCAGTGACGAGGACTTTAACACTGAAGCTTTCTTT. Amino acid sequence: CASSDEDFNTEAFF.

The chain couples TRBV7-3 to TRBJ2-1; 9 bases agree with TRBD2. CDR1 is SGHTA and CDR2 is FQGTGA in the germline V gene. The CDR3 is 16 amino acids. J gave up 5 bases and V 5 bases, and 10 bases lay outside the gene matches. The CDR3 loop is CASSPGRAGGNNEQFF. The CDR3 DNA sequence: TGTGCCAGCAGCCCGGGTCGGGCGGGAGGGAACAATGAGCAGTTCTTC. The full variable domain, completed using reference TRBV7-3 and TRBJ2-1, is GAGVSQTPSNKVTEKGKYVELRCDPISGHTALYWYRQSLGQGPEFLIYFQGTGAADDSGLPNDRFFAVRPEGSVSTLKIQRTERGDSAVYLCASSPGRAGGNNEQFFGPGTRLTVL.

The V and J genes are TRBV7-2 and TRBJ2-1, with 8 positions matching TRBD2. V was clipped by 8 bases and J by 0 bases; unmatched bases: 6. The CDR3 covers 15 residues. Germline V gene sequence: CDR1 SGHTA, CDR2 FQGNSA. The CDR3 nucleotides read TGTGCCAGCCTCGCGGGAGGTTTCTCCTACAATGAGCAGTTCTTC. It translates to CASLAGGFSYNEQFF. The variable domain in full, with the rest retrieved from reference TRBV7-2 and TRBJ2-1, is GAGVSQSPSNKVTEKGKDVELRCDPISGHTALYWYRQSLGQGLEFLIYFQGNSAPDKSGLPSDRFSAERTGGSVSTLTIQRTQQEDSAVYLCASLAGGFSYNEQFFGPGTRLTVL.

The rearrangement links TRBV15 to TRBJ2-3; D not certain. Deletions cut 5 bases from V and 6 bases from J, with 15 bases between. Germline V gene sequence: CDR1 LNHNV, CDR2 YYDKDF (reference sequence). This CDR3 is 14 amino acids long. DNA of the CDR3: TGTGCCACCAGCCCCTCGTTACGGTCGGATACGCAGTATTTT. Its translation: CATSPSLRSDTQYF.

The V and J genes are TRBV19 and TRBJ1-4; TRBD1 is a possible D gene (5 bases). This CDR3 is built from 13 residues. V was cut by 6 bases and J by 8 bases, with 13 bases left in between. Germline lookup yields CDR1 LNHDA and CDR2 SQIVND (reference sequence). Written as DNA, the CDR3 is TGTGCCAGTAGGGGGCAGGGAGGCGAAAAACTGTTTTTT. Its translation is CASRGQGGEKLFF.

The chain has TRBV28 and TRBJ2-7; 9 nucleotides agree with TRBD2. Per germline, CDR1 MDHEN and CDR2 SYDVKM. The CDR3 sequence is 14 residues long. The V and J ends lost 7 bases and 6 bases, in that order; junction bases with no gene match: 10. This chain's CDR3 is CASNALAGAGEQYF. CDR3 bases: TGTGCCAGCAACGCCTTAGCGGGAGCCGGCGAGCAGTACTTC.

In DNA, the CDR3 is TGTGCCAGCAGTTCCAGGACAGGAATGAACACTGAAGCTTTCTTT. Its translation is CASSSRTGMNTEAFF. The chain carries TRBV6-6 and TRBJ1-1, with 7 bases identical to TRBD1. Germline V gene lookup returns CDR1 MNHNY and CDR2 SVGAGI (reference sequence). This CDR3 spans 15 amino acids. J was trimmed by 0 bases and V by 4 bases; bases with no gene match: 5.

The V call is TRBV29-1, the J call TRBJ1-6, with TRBD1 identical over 11 bases. Per germline, CDR1 SQVTM and CDR2 ANQGSEA. This CDR3 has 15 residues. Losses at the gene ends were 5 bases for V and 6 bases for J; bases not matched to a gene: 6. DNA of the CDR3: TGCAGCGTTCTACTGGGACAGGGGGTTAATTCACCCCTCCACTTT. Amino acid sequence: CSVLLGQGVNSPLHF.

The gene calls are TRBV27 and TRBJ2-3; TRBD1 aligns across 10 bases. J lost 6 bases, V lost 6 bases, and 6 bases had no gene match. CDR1 and CDR2 (germline): MNHEY, SMNVEV (reference sequence). The CDR3 is made up of 14 amino acids. This chain's CDR3 is CASSWGQGRDTQYF. In DNA, the CDR3 is TGTGCCAGCAGCTGGGGACAGGGGCGGGATACGCAGTATTTT.

The V and J genes are TRBV7-8 and TRBJ2-3; the D gene is possibly TRBD1 (6 bases). With 5 bases removed from V and 6 bases from J, the gap between germline ends came to 12 bases. This CDR3 comprises 13 residues. Germline V gene sequence: CDR1 SGHVS, CDR2 FQNEAQ. The CDR3 DNA sequence: TGTGCCAGCAGCGGATGGACAGAGGATACGCAGTATTTT. Translating gives CASSGWTEDTQYF.

The chain employs TRBV2 and TRBJ2-7; 9 bases map to TRBD1. The germline V gene has CDR1 SNHLY and CDR2 FYNNEI. Trimming cost V 5 bases and J 3 bases; bases outside gene matches: 8. This CDR3 is built from 15 residues. CDR3 bases: TGTGCCAGCAGTACAACGAGGACAGGGGTCTACGAGCAGTACTTC. Residues: CASSTTRTGVYEQYF.

The chain carries TRBV6-4 and TRBJ1-1; tentatively, D is TRBD1 (5 bases). This CDR3 comprises 18 residues. Germline CDR1 reads MRHNA; CDR2 reads SNTAGT. V lost 0 bases, J lost 1 base, and 18 bases lay in between. The CDR3 DNA reads TGTGCCAGCAGTGACTCGGTCATACAGGTTGGTGAGAACACTGAAGCTTTCTTT. Protein: CASSDSVIQVGENTEAFF.

V and J are TRBV2 and TRBJ2-1; D is possibly TRBD2 (5 bases). Trimming pared 8 bases from V and 7 bases from J, leaving 9 bases between. CDR3 size: 11 residues. CDR1 SNHLY and CDR2 FYNNEI come from the germline V gene. CDR3 residues: CASARGNEQFF. The CDR3 DNA is TGTGCCAGCGCAAGAGGGAATGAGCAGTTCTTC.

The chain carries TRBV5-8 and TRBJ2-7, with D unclear. Trimming pared 4 bases from V and 4 bases from J, leaving 6 bases between. The CDR3 contains 11 residues. From germline, CDR1 is SGHTS and CDR2 YDEGEE. CDR3 amino acids: CASSLRYEQYF. CDR3 coding DNA: TGTGCCAGCAGCCTCCGGTACGAGCAGTACTTC.

The J gene is TRBJ2-1, the V gene TRBV5-5; TRBD2 agrees at 10 bases. CDR1 and CDR2 from the germline V gene are SGHKS and YYEKEE (reference sequence). This CDR3 has 15 residues. V was pared by 4 bases and J by 12 bases, with 13 bases of the junction left unmatched. In nucleotides, the CDR3 is TGTGCCAGCAGCACGATGGCTAGCGGGGGCCGGGGGCAGTTCTTC. This gives the protein CASSTMASGGRGQFF.

This chain uses TRBV6-1 with TRBJ2-5; 9 bases line up with TRBD2. The germline V gene encodes CDR1 MNHNS and CDR2 SASEGT. The ends lost 5 bases at V and 5 bases at J; junction bases unmatched: 6. The CDR3 contains 14 residues. The CDR3 DNA is TGTGCCAGCAGTTTCGGGACTAGCTCCGAGACCCAGTACTTC. The encoded protein is CASSFGTSSETQYF.